This T cell receptor (beta chain) emerged from a study of immune heterogeneity within non-small cell lung tumors. The TCR beta CDR3 region underwent multiplex PCR amplification with 32 V and 13 J primers. TCRdb re-analysed the multiplex PCR reads in MiXCR, keeping a single row per CDR3 protein. Of fewer than 12,000 distinct CDR3 sequences listed, less than 30% are singletons. The starting template was genomic DNA from bulk tumor, 450 to 650 ng per sample. Several far-apart biopsies were taken per primary tumor during surgery. Patients underwent curative surgery for non-small cell lung cancer (untreated and newly diagnosed). In its sample, this clonotype is medium-sized. What it binds is not known. Study-wide results and caveats: Recurrence of the same dominant CDR3 beta clonotypes was seen across tumor sites within a patient, and site-unique high-frequency clones were present alongside them.

The sequence derives from a woman in her fifties or sixties with non-small cell lung cancer. Material: lung tumor tissue.

DNA of the CDR3: TGTGCCACCAGTGATGCAGGGTATTTCGGGGAGCTGTTTTTT. This translates into CATSDAGYFGELFF. The chain is built from TRBV24-1 and TRBJ2-2; D is possibly TRBD1 (5 bases). Trimming cost V 3 bases and J 7 bases, with 11 bases left between them. The CDR3 extends over 14 amino acids. Germline CDR1 reads KGHDR; CDR2 reads SFDVKD.